These 27 T cell receptor beta chains came from one sample sequenced in a study of blood T cells in healthy people across ages. Then a second PCR, running about 6 to 11 cycles, was carried out with a sample-barcoded 5' primer and a J-beta primer mix. TCRdb analysed the 5' RACE reads with MiXCR anew, one entry per CDR3 protein. The data hold roughly 1,100,000 distinct CDR3 sequences, with roughly a quarter observed a single time. The same data also contributed to another study, on T cells of mothers and their children.

What was sequenced was blood. Receptors originate from a girl aged 2-10 years in good health.

This clonotype has only a few counts. The chain links TRBV29-1 to TRBJ2-3, with D possibly matching TRBD1 (6 bases). Trimming cost V 6 bases and J 6 bases, with 16 bases left between them. From germline, CDR1 is SQVTM and CDR2 ANQGSEA. The CDR3 is 13 residues long. The CDR3: CSVGTIFLDTQYF. The CDR3 DNA reads TGCAGCGTCGGGACAATTTTTTTGGATACGCAGTATTTT.

The chain employs TRBV4-1 and TRBJ1-6; D perhaps matches TRBD1 (6 bases). This CDR3 contains 15 residues. V was pared by 0 bases and J by 7 bases, with 10 bases between. Germline CDR1 MGHRA, CDR2 YSYEKL. This CDR3 reads CASSQEWGHNSPLHF. The CDR3 region has the DNA TGCGCCAGCAGCCAAGAATGGGGGCACAATTCACCCCTCCACTTT.

This clonotype has only a few counts. The chain links TRBV7-6 to TRBJ2-5; possible D gene TRBD2, 6 bases. This CDR3 is built from 13 residues. CDR1 and CDR2 (germline): SGHVS, FNYEAQ. Trimming shortened V by 10 bases and J by 1 base, and 13 bases separated the two germline ends. The CDR3 DNA reads as TGTGCCACAGCGTCGGGGGTCCAAGAGACCCAGTACTTC. Residues: CATASGVQETQYF.

This clonotype is termed medium-sized. The rearrangement links TRBV10-2 to TRBJ2-2, with a weak D call TRBD2 (6 bases). The V end lost 7 bases, the J end lost 3 bases, and 18 bases lay between the germline ends. CDR3 size: 16 residues. Germline values: CDR1 WSHSY, CDR2 SAAADI. The CDR3 DNA reads TGCGCCAGCACCCAACCGGGACTGCCGGACACCGGGGAGCTGTTTTTT. Translated, it gives CASTQPGLPDTGELFF.

The V call is TRBV20-1, the J call TRBJ2-1; D gene unclear. Germline CDR1 and CDR2: DFQATT and SNEGSKA (reference sequence). The CDR3 length is 14 residues. V dropped 4 bases and J dropped 2 bases, with 12 bases sitting between them. The CDR3 region has the DNA TGCAGTGCTATGCCGGTGGGCACCTACAATGAGCAGTTCTTC. Protein: CSAMPVGTYNEQFF.

The chain employs TRBV15 and TRBJ2-1, with a possible D match to TRBD2 (6 bases). Trimming removed 5 bases at V and 4 bases at J, with 15 bases between. This CDR3 comprises 15 residues. CDR1 and CDR2 (germline): LNHNV, YYDKDF (reference sequence). CDR3 region: CATSASVRIYNEQFF. The CDR3 DNA is TGTGCCACCAGCGCTAGCGTGAGGATTTACAATGAGCAGTTCTTC.

The chain uses TRBV29-1 and TRBJ2-3; D is unresolved. CDR1 and CDR2 from the germline V gene are SQVTM and ANQGSEA. The CDR3 is made up of 12 amino acids. V lost 1 base, J lost 6 bases, and 8 bases lay in between. CDR3 loop: CSVEVNGDTQYF. The CDR3 DNA sequence: TGCAGCGTTGAAGTGAATGGGGATACGCAGTATTTT.

The chain carries TRBV24-1 and TRBJ2-5; TRBD1 might be the D (6 bases). The DNA end lines up better with TRBJ2-1; the J call may be wrong. Germline CDR1 is KGHDR and CDR2 is SFDVKD. The CDR3 consists of 14 residues. The CDR3 bases are TGTGCCACCAGTGCCGCAGGGGTAGTACATGAGCAGTTCTTC. It is translated as CATSAAGVVHEQFF.

In its sample, this clonotype was seen a few times. This chain links TRBV29-1 with TRBJ2-3; 12 bases are shared with TRBD1. The CDR3 is 16 amino acids. CDR1 is SQVTM, CDR2 ANQGSEA, per germline. Germline trimming cut 4 bases from V and 3 bases from J; bases unmatched to any gene: 8. The CDR3: CSVGGTGGGRTDTQYF. The DNA for the CDR3 is TGCAGCGTTGGAGGGACAGGGGGCGGTAGAACAGATACGCAGTATTTT.

This clonotype was detected only a few times. One end of the junction fails to match germline, which may point to a read error. The chain links TRBV6-5 to TRBJ1-2; weak D call: TRBD1 (5 bases). Germline values: CDR1 MNHEY, CDR2 SVGAGI. This CDR3 spans 13 amino acids. Written as DNA, the CDR3 is TGTGCCACCTCGGAGGGACCTAACCATGGCTACACCTTC. Its protein product is CATSEGPNHGYTF.

This clonotype was seen more than once but under ten times. The chain joins TRBV7-3 to TRBJ2-5; D is unclear. The closer fit of TRBJ2-1 to the DNA end suggests the J call may be wrong. Looked up from germline, CDR1 is SGHTA and CDR2 is FQGTGA. The CDR3 loop spans 14 amino acids. CDR3 region: CASSLTADYNEQFF. CDR3 coding DNA: TGTGCCAGCAGCTTAACGGCGGATTACAATGAGCAGTTCTTC.

This clonotype was detected only a few times. The chain carries TRBV7-2 and TRBJ2-1, with D hard to call. The CDR3 has 14 residues. Trimming left V 5 bases short and J 3 bases short, with 11 bases between. Germline CDR1 is SGHTA and CDR2 is FQGNSA. The CDR3 DNA sequence: TGTGCCAGCAGCCCAGGAGATTACTACAATGAGCAGTTCTTC. As protein: CASSPGDYYNEQFF.

This chain links TRBV12-3 or TRBV12-4 with TRBJ2-4; D gene uncertain. The CDR3 contains 13 residues. The V end was cut by 7 bases, the J end by 4 bases, with 11 bases between. The CDR3 bases are TGTGCCAGCACCTGGGGTAGGAAAAACATTCAGTACTTC. As protein: CASTWGRKNIQYF.

The count of this clonotype is one. Compared with germline, one end of the junction differs, possibly owing to a read error. V gene TRBV12-5 combines with J gene TRBJ2-5; D is undetermined. The assigned J gene may be wrong: the sequence end matches TRBJ2-1 better. Per the germline V gene, CDR1 is LGHNT and CDR2 is FRNRAP. The CDR3 loop spans 9 amino acids. CDR3 in amino acids: CASDNGQFF. CDR3 sequence (DNA): TGTGCTAGTGATAATGGGCAGTTCTTC.

This clonotype occurred many times. V is TRBV7-9 and J is TRBJ2-5; 7 bases are shared with TRBD1. The J call may be incorrect, as the DNA end agrees better with TRBJ2-7. Germline CDR1 SEHNR, CDR2 FQNEAQ (reference sequence). CDR3 size: 14 residues. CDR3 residues: CASSFRDSPYEQYF. CDR3 nucleotides: TGTGCCAGCAGCTTCCGGGACAGCCCCTACGAGCAGTACTTC.

Many counts were recorded for this clonotype. This sequence joins TRBV15 and TRBJ1-4; D not certain. V was shortened by 1 base and J by 3 bases, with 9 bases between the two germline ends. Germline values: CDR1 LNHNV, CDR2 YYDKDF (reference sequence). There are 15 residues in the CDR3. The CDR3 loop reads CATSRASRSNEKLFF. The CDR3 nucleotides read TGTGCCACCAGCAGAGCCAGCAGGTCTAATGAAAAACTGTTTTTT.

This chain connects TRBV7-9 to TRBJ2-7; 9 nucleotides match TRBD1. The CDR3 runs 14 residues. The J segment lost 6 bases and the V segment lost 3 bases, leaving 6 bases of the junction unmatched. CDR1 is SEHNR, CDR2 FQNEAQ, per germline (reference sequence). CDR3 in amino acids: CASSFRDREGEQYF. Here the CDR3 DNA reads TGTGCCAGCAGCTTCCGGGACAGGGAAGGCGAGCAGTACTTC.

This rearrangement joins TRBV24-1 to TRBJ1-2; D gene ambiguous. The CDR3 has 14 amino acids. From germline, CDR1 is KGHDR and CDR2 SFDVKD. Between the trimmed V and J ends, which lost 0 bases and 2 bases, there was a span of 6 bases. The CDR3 DNA sequence: TGTGCCACCAGTGATTTGGCAGTGAACTATGGCTACACCTTC. This encodes CATSDLAVNYGYTF.

This clonotype has only a few counts. The V gene is TRBV2, the J gene TRBJ2-5; D remains unclear. The V end was cut by 7 bases, the J end by 5 bases, with 14 bases between. CDR1 SNHLY and CDR2 FYNNEI come from the germline V gene. CDR3 length: 13 residues. In DNA form, the CDR3 reads TGTGCCAGCAAGTCGGGCGAAGGGGAGACCCAGTACTTC. This translates into CASKSGEGETQYF.

The J gene is TRBJ1-2, the V gene TRBV5-1; D is possibly TRBD1 (5 bases). V was clipped by 4 bases and J by 5 bases, with 18 bases between them. The CDR3 has 15 amino acids. Germline values: CDR1 SGHRS, CDR2 YFSETQ. CDR3 coding DNA: TGCGCCAGCAGCGTCGGGACCGGGACCGAGTATGGCTACACCTTC. Its translation: CASSVGTGTEYGYTF.

V usage is TRBV28 and J usage is TRBJ1-1; D may be TRBD1 (6 bases). The CDR3 totals 15 residues. V was trimmed by 6 bases and J by 3 bases, leaving 17 bases between them. Looked up from germline, CDR1 is MDHEN and CDR2 is SYDVKM. The CDR3 loop reads CASSHGGGFDTEAFF. In DNA, the CDR3 is TGTGCCAGCAGCCACGGGGGCGGTTTCGACACTGAAGCTTTCTTT.

The chain recombines TRBV12-3 or TRBV12-4 with TRBJ1-4, with D possibly being TRBD1 (6 bases). This CDR3 is built from 14 residues. The ends were cut back, 4 bases at V and 12 bases at J, with 18 bases in the middle. CDR3: CASSSGDADTELFF. CDR3 nucleotide sequence: TGTGCCAGCAGTTCAGGGGACGCAGATACGGAACTGTTTTTT.

This clonotype was counted a few times. The chain carries TRBV20-1 and TRBJ2-5, with a possible D match to TRBD2 (6 bases). Trimming took 6 bases from V and 3 from J, leaving 20 bases between them. The germline V gene has CDR1 DFQATT and CDR2 SNEGSKA (reference sequence). This CDR3 is built from 15 residues. CDR3 DNA sequence: TGCAGTGCCCTTCAGGAGGGCCGGGTGGAAGAGACCCAGTACTTC. This encodes CSALQEGRVEETQYF.

This clonotype showed up just a few times. The chain employs TRBV9 and TRBJ2-3; TRBD1 matches 7 bases. This CDR3 has 17 residues. Germline V lookup: CDR1 SGDLS, CDR2 YYNGEE. V lost 4 bases and J lost 2; bases outside the gene matches: 13. CDR3: CASSIGQEQMITDTQYF. In nucleotides, the CDR3 is TGTGCCAGCAGCATCGGACAGGAGCAAATGATCACAGATACGCAGTATTTT.

The chain has TRBV5-1 and TRBJ2-3; TRBD2 agrees at 7 bases. The germline CDR1 and CDR2 sequences are SGHRS and YFSETQ. V dropped 3 bases and J dropped 0; count of bases not matched to a gene: 13. This CDR3 has 18 residues. The CDR3 here is CASSSPSGAGTSTDTQYF. CDR3 nucleotides: TGCGCCAGCAGCTCCCCGTCGGGAGCGGGGACTAGCACAGATACGCAGTATTTT.

The gene calls are TRBV7-2 and TRBJ1-1; 9 bases fit TRBD1. Germline CDR1 and CDR2: SGHTA and FQGNSA. V lost 5 bases and J lost 0; bases outside the gene matches: 4. The CDR3 spans 15 residues. CDR3 nucleotide sequence: TGTGCCAGCAGCGTAAGGACAGGGGTGAACACTGAAGCTTTCTTT. This gives the protein CASSVRTGVNTEAFF.

The V gene is TRBV4-2, the J gene TRBJ2-5; 12 positions agree with TRBD2. TRBJ2-7 matches the DNA end more closely, so the J call is doubtful. The CDR3 has 15 amino acids. Germline V gene data show CDR1 as LGHNA and CDR2 as YNFKEQ. CDR3 loop: CASSLPTSGRDEQYF. Written as DNA, the CDR3 is TGTGCCAGCAGCCTCCCGACTAGCGGGAGAGACGAGCAGTACTTC.